Listed here are 20 T cell receptor beta chains from one sample, sequenced in a study of T cells in women clearing cervical HPV infection. Sequencing used immunoSEQ multiplex PCR; TCRdb keeps in-frame clones, though not all of them. The sample has roughly 20,000 clones. Sequenced material: blood buffy coat. The receptors here all came from a woman aged 18-70 years with a cervical HPV16 infection that either progressed to CIN3+ or cleared (not recorded which).

About this clone itself: The missing CDR3 end, 3 residues past where the read stops, is filled in from the germline J gene. This chain uses TRBV20-1 with TRBJ1-4; D is ambiguous. CDR1 and CDR2 from the germline V gene are DFQATT and SNEGSKA (reference sequence). CDR3 length: 10 amino acids. Here the CDR3 reads CSASGSPLFF. CDR3 bases read: TGCAGTGCTAGCGGTTCACCA.

To note about this clone: Coverage ceases 3 residues before the CDR3 finishes, and the germline J gene fills in the end. The chain combines TRBV15 with TRBJ1-4; D is ambiguous. CDR1 is LNHNV, CDR2 YYDKDF, per germline (reference sequence). V was clipped by 3 bases and J by 3 bases, with 14 bases between them. The CDR3 has 16 residues. The sequenced CDR3 bases are TGTGCCACCAGCAGCCTCCCCCCTCGGGCTAATGAAAAA. Residues: CATSSLPPRANEK. The entire CDR3 is CATSSLPPRANEKLFF.

Partial CDR3 DNA: TGTGCCTGGAAGAGCAGGAGCAATCAGCCG. It specifies CAWKSRSNQP. The CDR3, in full, reads CAWKSRSNQPQYF. The V gene is TRBV30, the J gene TRBJ2-3; D ambiguous. Read sequence stops 3 residues before the CDR3 end, and the germline J gene provides the missing end. CDR1 and CDR2 from the germline V gene are GTSNPN and SVGIG (reference sequence). This CDR3 has 13 residues.

With regard to this clone: The CDR3 end is not reached by the read, which stops 3 residues before it; the germline J gene fills it in. The chain uses TRBV29-1 and TRBJ2-2, with no clear D. Germline V CDR1 and CDR2: SQVTM, ANQGSEA. The V end was cut by 4 bases, the J end by 10 bases, with 13 bases between. The CDR3 contains 12 residues. Partial CDR3 DNA: TGCAGCGTTGGCTTAACATCGATGGAG. Its protein is CSVGLTSME. The whole CDR3 sequence is CSVGLTSMELFF.

Concerning this clone itself: From the germline J gene comes the end of the CDR3, since the read stops 3 residues before it. The sample carries other DNA sequences with the same CDR3. The J gene is TRBJ2-5, the V gene TRBV19, with TRBD2 matching 8 bases. V lost 9 bases to trimming and J lost 5 bases; unmatched junction nucleotides: 5. In germline, CDR1 is LNHDA, CDR2 SQIVND (reference sequence). The CDR3 covers 12 residues. The sequenced part of the CDR3 DNA is TGTGCCAGCGGGAGGGGGTGGGAGACC. It is translated as CASGRGWET. The CDR3 in full is CASGRGWETQYF.

To note about this clone: The CDR3 goes on 3 residues after the read ends, and that part is filled in from the germline J gene. The V gene is TRBV20-1, the J gene TRBJ1-1; D is unclear. The CDR3 runs 11 residues. Trimming left V 1 base short and J 5 bases short, with 5 bases between. Per germline, CDR1 DFQATT and CDR2 SNEGSKA (reference sequence). Here the CDR3 reads CSARGRTEAFF. The DNA read from the CDR3 is TGCAGTGCTAGAGGCCGGACTGAA.

Details on this clone: The CDR3 extends 3 residues past the end of the read, so its final part is completed from the germline J gene. The rearrangement uses TRBV29-1 and TRBJ2-3; 14 nucleotides align to TRBD2. Germline V lookup: CDR1 SQVTM, CDR2 ANQGSEA. V dropped 6 bases and J dropped 2; count of bases not matched to a gene: 7. The CDR3 spans 16 residues. The CDR3 bases that were read are TGCAGCGTAGGGACTAGCGGGGGCCCCATCACAGATACG. It codes for CSVGTSGGPITDT. The entire CDR3 sequence reads CSVGTSGGPITDTQYF.

Points on this clone: Coverage ceases 3 residues before the CDR3 finishes, and the germline J gene fills in the end. The V call is TRBV13, the J call TRBJ1-1; D is possibly TRBD1 (5 bases). Per the germline V gene, CDR1 is PRHDT and CDR2 is FYEKMQ (reference sequence). Trimming stripped 1 base from V and 4 bases from J, with 7 bases between. This CDR3 has 13 amino acids. The sequenced part of the CDR3 DNA is TGTGCCAGCAGCTTAGTCGGGGGCACTGAA. This translates into CASSLVGGTE. The whole CDR3 sequence is CASSLVGGTEAFF.

With respect to this clone: One junction end disagrees with the germline gene, perhaps due to a read error. The DNA ends 3 residues before the CDR3 does, and the rest of the CDR3 is filled in from the germline J gene. Within the sample, other DNA sequences also encode this same CDR3. The V gene is TRBV2, the J gene TRBJ1-3; possibly TRBD1 for D (6 bases). There are 15 residues in the CDR3. Germline assignment: CDR1 SNHLY and CDR2 FYNNEI. The DNA read from the CDR3 is TGTGCCATAGCCCCGCCGGGGGGCCCTGGAAACACG. Translated, it gives CAIAPPGGPGNT. The entire CDR3 protein reads CAIAPPGGPGNTIYF.

For this clone: The germline gene is not matched at one end of the junction; a read error may be the cause. The CDR3 here is CASSPIAGGGTKTQYF. The part of the CDR3 DNA that was read is TGTGCTAGCAGTCCAATAGCGGGGGGCGGGACGAAGACC. This chain uses TRBV7-7 with TRBJ2-5; TRBD2 matches 10 bases. The CDR3 is cut off 3 residues early in the read; its end comes from the germline J gene. The CDR3 is 16 residues long. The germline gives CDR1 SSHAT, CDR2 FNYEAQ (reference sequence).

About this clone: The CDR3 end falls 3 residues outside the read, so it is completed with the germline J gene. The genes are TRBV5-8 and TRBJ1-2; D gene uncertain. The CDR3 is made up of 13 amino acids. Germline CDR1 is SGHTS and CDR2 is YDEGEE. V was cut by 0 bases and J by 3 bases, with 6 bases left in between. CDR3 bases read: TGTGCCAGCAGCTTGGCCGTCGACTATGGC. Protein sequence: CASSLAVDYG. The CDR3, in full, reads CASSLAVDYGYTF.

Of note for this clone: The read ends 3 residues early relative to the CDR3; the germline J gene fills the gap. The chain links TRBV7-9 to TRBJ1-2; D is uncertain. The V gene's germline CDR1 is SEHNR and CDR2 FQNEAQ (reference sequence). The CDR3 extends over 13 amino acids. The covered CDR3 bases are TGTGCCAGCAGCTTAGACCCCCGCTACGAC. It specifies CASSLDPRYD. The CDR3 in its entirety is CASSLDPRYDYTF.

A word on this clone: The read is 3 residues too short to cover the CDR3 end, so that end is filled in from the germline J gene. This chain links TRBV28 with TRBJ2-5, with 11 bases fitting TRBD2. The V and J ends lost 6 bases and 5 bases, in that order; junction bases with no gene match: 11. The CDR3 consists of 16 residues. Germline CDR1 reads MDHEN; CDR2 reads SYDVKM. CDR3 loop: CASREGLAGGRETQYF. CDR3 bases read: TGTGCCAGCAGGGAGGGGCTAGCGGGGGGCAGGGAGACC.

With respect to this clone: The CDR3 end lies 3 residues beyond the end of the read and is filled in from the germline J gene. The rearrangement links TRBV11-2 to TRBJ2-1; the D is unclear. V lost 0 bases, J lost 1 base, and 7 bases lay in between. Germline-derived CDR1 and CDR2 are SGHAT and FQNNGV. The CDR3 has 15 amino acids. This CDR3 is CASSLEQASYNEQFF. CDR3 DNA (partial): TGTGCCAGCAGCTTAGAGCAGGCTTCCTACAATGAG.

In the case of this clone: The read ends 3 residues early relative to the CDR3; the germline J gene fills the gap. The chain recombines TRBV7-9 with TRBJ2-4, with D possibly TRBD1 on 6 matching bases. The V gene's germline CDR1 is SEHNR and CDR2 FQNEAQ (reference sequence). The V and J ends lost 5 bases and 7 bases respectively, with 18 bases between them. The CDR3 runs to 15 residues. CDR3 bases read: TGTGCCAGCAGCCCATCGGGCAGGGGAGAGAACATT. It codes for CASSPSGRGENI. The CDR3 reads in full as CASSPSGRGENIQYF.

A word on this clone: The sequence runs out 3 residues before the end of the CDR3; the remainder is reconstructed from the germline J gene. The gene calls are TRBV7-3 and TRBJ2-7; TRBD1 matches at 9 bases. This CDR3 has 15 amino acids. Germline CDR1 is SGHTA and CDR2 is FQGTGA. Germline trimming cut 5 bases from V and 2 bases from J; bases unmatched to any gene: 7. The covered CDR3 bases are TGTGCCAGCAGCCCACACAGGGGGCGGCCCTACGAG. Translating it yields CASSPHRGRPYE. In full, the CDR3 reads CASSPHRGRPYEQYF.

Remarks on this clone: Read coverage stops 3 residues before the CDR3 terminus; the germline J gene supplies the remainder. The J gene is TRBJ1-1, the V gene TRBV6-2 or TRBV6-3; perhaps TRBD1 as D (5 bases). This CDR3 has 14 amino acids. V lost 2 bases and J lost 4, with 11 bases in between. Looked up from germline, CDR1 is MNHEY and CDR2 is SVGEGT. This CDR3 is CASSYQPGGTEAFF. The covered CDR3 bases are TGTGCCAGCAGTTACCAACCGGGGGGCACTGAA.

Notes on this clone: The read is 3 residues too short to cover the CDR3 end, so that end is filled in from the germline J gene. The V gene is TRBV6-2 or TRBV6-3, the J gene TRBJ1-2; D is undetermined. This CDR3 is built from 14 residues. Germline CDR1 and CDR2: MNHEY and SVGEGT. The CDR3 bases that were read are TGTGCCAGCAGTCTACCCTTTGAAACCTACGAC. It translates to CASSLPFETYD. The entire CDR3 reads CASSLPFETYDYTF.

Note on this clone: Sequencing ends 3 residues short of the CDR3 end; the germline J gene provides the rest. The chain carries TRBV28 and TRBJ2-1; TRBD1 aligns across 7 bases. Trimming cost V 7 bases and J 2 bases; bases outside gene matches: 2. From germline, CDR1 is MDHEN and CDR2 SYDVKM. The CDR3 runs to 13 residues. The sequenced part of the CDR3 DNA is TGTGCCAGCACAGGGGGTCCCTACAATGAG. Its translation: CASTGGPYNE. The whole CDR3 sequence is CASTGGPYNEQFF.

Comments on this clone: The read halts 3 residues ahead of the CDR3 end, with the missing end drawn from the germline J gene. V is TRBV14 and J is TRBJ1-3; no reliable D call. The CDR3 extends over 15 amino acids. V lost 0 bases and J 0 bases, leaving 6 bases between the germline ends. CDR1 SGHDN and CDR2 FVKESK come from the germline V gene. Incomplete CDR3 DNA: TGTGCCAGCAGCCAAGATAGCCTCTCTGGAAACACC. It specifies CASSQDSLSGNT. In full, the CDR3 is CASSQDSLSGNTIYF.